This note documents a single T cell receptor (beta chain) sequence. Germline loops: CDR1 SGHDN, CDR2 FVKESK. The CDR3 has 16 amino acids. The J segment lost 2 bases and the V segment lost 1 base, leaving 4 bases of the junction unmatched. Repertoires were generated with immunoSEQ multiplex PCR, while TCRdb's copy carries only in-frame clones and drops some. The table includes 87,000 or so clones, about 80% detected once. The source of the sample is a study of blood T cell repertoires in COVID-19. Turning to the study itself: COVID-19 samples, acute and convalescent, were from the United States, Italy and Spain. Sources were T cells, B-cell-depleted T cells, or PBMCs; the material itself was cDNA or gDNA.

The chain combines TRBV14 with TRBJ2-2, with TRBD1 matching over 7 bases. The sequencing sample was made of peripheral blood. This TCR derives from a woman between 65 and 79 years old with acute or convalescent COVID-19. DNA for the CDR3: TGTGCCAGCAGCCAAGGGCGACAGGGAAACACCGGGGAGCTGTTTTTT. It codes for CASSQGRQGNTGELFF.